The 26 T cell receptor beta chains in this list originate from one sample, sequenced in a study of blood T cell repertoires in COVID-19 (TCRdb year 2020). Libraries were constructed by the immunoSEQ multiplex PCR assay. TCRdb provides this immuneACCESS table in a form limited to in-frame rearrangements. Some clones are lacking; in checked studies, under half of them reflect an unresolved V gene, and why the rest are absent is not known. A total of about 220,000 clones appear in this sample, roughly 84% of them only once. About 8.9% of the sample belongs to the ten largest clones. Material for sequencing was peripheral blood. The source of these receptors is a man in his fifties or sixties with active or convalescent COVID-19.

The V gene is TRBV4-1, the J gene TRBJ2-2; 10 positions agree with TRBD1. CDR3 length equals 17 residues. V lost 3 bases and J lost 6; bases outside the gene matches: 10. Looked up from germline, CDR1 is MGHRA and CDR2 is YSYEKL. The CDR3 sequence: CASSQSPGQGTAGELFF. The CDR3 DNA follows: TGCGCCAGCAGCCAGTCCCCGGGACAGGGGACCGCCGGGGAGCTGTTTTTT.

This clone was seen only once. The chain joins TRBV25-1 to TRBJ2-1, with 7 positions matching TRBD2. V dropped 6 bases and J dropped 9; count of bases not matched to a gene: 2. CDR3 length: 11 amino acids. CDR1 is MGHDK and CDR2 is SYGVNS in the germline V gene. The DNA of the CDR3 is TGTGCCAGCAGGACGGGGGGTGAGCAGTTCTTC. The encoded protein is CASRTGGEQFF.

This clone was observed a single time. The CDR3 loop reads CASSQKMGQTNTEAFF. The CDR3 bases are TGCGCCAGCAGCCAAAAAATGGGACAAACGAACACTGAAGCTTTCTTT. J is TRBJ1-1 and V is TRBV4-1; the D gene is possibly TRBD1 (6 bases). The germline V and J ends were trimmed by 2 bases and 1 base, with 14 bases remaining between them. The CDR3 extends over 16 amino acids. Germline V gene lookup returns CDR1 MGHRA and CDR2 YSYEKL.

The chain links TRBV2 to TRBJ2-1; TRBD2 matches at 7 bases. The trim removed 8 bases at V and 8 bases at J, leaving 12 bases unmatched. CDR3 length: 14 amino acids. The germline gives CDR1 SNHLY, CDR2 FYNNEI. CDR3 DNA: TGTGCCAGCCTCCGGGACTACGGACGGGATGAGCAGTTCTTC. Its protein is CASLRDYGRDEQFF.

This chain links TRBV4-1 with TRBJ2-7; 8 bases map to TRBD2. Trimming cost V 4 bases and J 2 bases; bases outside gene matches: 7. CDR1 and CDR2 (germline): MGHRA, YSYEKL. The CDR3 runs 15 residues. The CDR3 DNA reads as TGCGCCAGCAGCCTAGGACTAGCCGTAGCCTACGAGCAGTACTTC. Protein product: CASSLGLAVAYEQYF.

DNA for the CDR3: TGTGCCAGCAGTGAAGAGCGACTCCAAGAGACCCAGTACTTC. This codes for CASSEERLQETQYF. This rearrangement joins TRBV2 to TRBJ2-5; no clear D gene. This CDR3 is built from 14 residues. Germline CDR1 reads SNHLY; CDR2 reads FYNNEI. The V and J ends lost 1 base and 1 base respectively, with 7 bases between them.

The chain has TRBV29-1 and TRBJ2-7, with 10 bases that match TRBD2. The CDR3 totals 15 residues. The J segment lost 3 bases and the V segment lost 3 bases, leaving 8 bases of the junction unmatched. Germline V lookup: CDR1 SQVTM, CDR2 ANQGSEA. Written as DNA, the CDR3 is TGCAGCGTTGAGACCGGGACTAGCGAGCACTACGAGCAGTACTTC. This gives the protein CSVETGTSEHYEQYF.

The rearrangement uses TRBV2 and TRBJ1-6, with a possible D match to TRBD1 (6 bases). The CDR3 sequence is 15 residues long. Trimming took off 3 bases at V and 9 bases at J, with 15 bases between the two ends. The germline V gene has CDR1 SNHLY and CDR2 FYNNEI. The CDR3 DNA sequence: TGTGCCAGCAGTGAGTTGGGACATCGAATTTCACCCCTCCACTTT. This codes for CASSELGHRISPLHF.

The chain has TRBV6-2 or TRBV6-3 and TRBJ1-5, with 9 positions matching TRBD1. Per germline, CDR1 MNHEY and CDR2 SVGEGT. This CDR3 has 15 amino acids. J gave up 2 bases and V 4 bases, and 3 bases lay outside the gene matches. The CDR3 reads CASSSTGGGNQPQHF. The CDR3 coding sequence is TGTGCCAGCAGTTCGACAGGGGGAGGCAATCAGCCCCAGCATTTT.

This sequence joins TRBV19 and TRBJ2-2; 12 bases agree with TRBD2. The CDR3 covers 18 residues. Trimming removed 3 bases from V and 1 base from J; junction bases left unmatched: 6. Germline V gene data show CDR1 as LNHDA and CDR2 as SQIVND (reference sequence). This CDR3 reads CASSIGLAGSLNTGELFF. CDR3 in DNA: TGTGCCAGTAGTATTGGACTAGCGGGGTCCCTGAACACCGGGGAGCTGTTTTTT.

The table lists this clone with a few counts. The chain combines TRBV9 with TRBJ2-7; perhaps TRBD1 as D (6 bases). There are 14 residues in the CDR3. Per the germline V gene, CDR1 is SGDLS and CDR2 is YYNGEE. Between the trimmed V and J ends, which lost 4 bases and 5 bases, there was a span of 16 bases. This chain's CDR3 is CASSSQGFGDEQYF. The CDR3 DNA is TGTGCCAGCAGCTCACAGGGCTTCGGCGACGAGCAGTACTTC.

The chain couples TRBV28 to TRBJ2-3; D is possibly TRBD1 (5 bases). V gave up 6 bases and J gave up 2 bases, with 12 bases separating them. This CDR3 region has 14 residues. The germline V gene has CDR1 MDHEN and CDR2 SYDVKM. CDR3 amino acids: CASRLQGPTDTQYF. CDR3 DNA: TGTGCCAGCAGACTCCAGGGCCCCACAGATACGCAGTATTTT.

CDR3 amino acids: CASSLLAGDEQFF. CDR3 coding DNA: TGCGCCAGCAGCTTACTAGCGGGCGATGAGCAGTTCTTC. The chain uses TRBV5-1 and TRBJ2-1, with 9 bases that match TRBD2. The CDR3 runs to 13 residues. Germline V lookup: CDR1 SGHRS, CDR2 YFSETQ. Trimming at V came to 2 bases and at J to 8 bases, leaving 2 bases not matched to a gene.

This rearrangement joins TRBV7-2 to TRBJ2-2; D not resolved. The ends were cut back, 1 base at V and 8 bases at J, with 8 bases in the middle. Per the germline V gene, CDR1 is SGHTA and CDR2 is FQGNSA. The CDR3 covers 13 residues. CDR3 protein: CASSLGGRGELFF. In DNA, the CDR3 is TGTGCCAGCAGCTTAGGAGGCCGGGGGGAGCTGTTTTTT.

The chain employs TRBV28 and TRBJ2-2; 8 nucleotides match TRBD1. V lost 5 bases to trimming and J lost 1 base; unmatched junction nucleotides: 3. This CDR3 region has 15 residues. The germline CDR1 and CDR2 sequences are MDHEN and SYDVKM. The DNA of the CDR3 is TGTGCCAGCAGTCTCGGACAGGGGAACACCGGGGAGCTGTTTTTT. Translating it yields CASSLGQGNTGELFF.

The chain is built from TRBV11-2 and TRBJ2-3; D might be TRBD2 (5 bases). Germline V gene lookup returns CDR1 SGHAT and CDR2 FQNNGV. The length of the CDR3 is 16 residues. V was cut by 1 base and J by 1 base, with 12 bases left in between. CDR3 amino acids: CASSLVFDYGTDTQYF. The CDR3 DNA is TGTGCCAGCAGCTTAGTTTTCGACTATGGCACAGATACGCAGTATTTT.

The chain couples TRBV4-1 to TRBJ1-2; 8 nucleotides match TRBD1. The CDR3 covers 16 residues. Trimming removed 1 base from V and 0 bases from J; junction bases left unmatched: 4. CDR1 and CDR2 (germline): MGHRA, YSYEKL. CDR3 nucleotides: TGCGCCAGCAGCCAAGCGACAGGGGTCCCTAACTATGGCTACACCTTC. Protein: CASSQATGVPNYGYTF.

The chain joins TRBV19 to TRBJ1-4, with D possibly being TRBD1 (5 bases). From germline, CDR1 is LNHDA and CDR2 SQIVND (reference sequence). This CDR3 is built from 15 residues. V dropped 5 bases and J dropped 11 bases, with 21 bases sitting between them. Written as DNA, the CDR3 is TGTGCCAGTAGTCTCTCCTCCGGGACTGTGGGTAAACTGTTTTTT. It yields the protein CASSLSSGTVGKLFF.

This clone has just a few counts. The V call is TRBV5-1, the J call TRBJ1-2; D may be TRBD1 (5 bases). The CDR3 runs to 15 residues. CDR1 is SGHRS, CDR2 YFSETQ, per germline. Trimming pared 0 bases from V and 0 bases from J, leaving 9 bases between. The CDR3 spells CASSLVTGPNYGYTF. CDR3 nucleotides: TGCGCCAGCAGCTTGGTAACAGGTCCTAACTATGGCTACACCTTC. Full variable domain (remainder filled in from reference TRBV5-1 and TRBJ1-2): KAGVTQTPRYLIKTRGQQVTLSCSPISGHRSVSWYQQTPGQGLQFLFEYFSETQRNKGNFPGRFSGRQFSNSRSEMNVSTLELGDSALYLCASSLVTGPNYGYTFGSGTRLTVV.

The genes are TRBV9 and TRBJ1-1; TRBD1 is a possible D gene (6 bases). Trimming took 6 bases from V and 8 from J, leaving 20 bases between them. The germline gives CDR1 SGDLS, CDR2 YYNGEE. The CDR3 extends over 14 amino acids. CDR3 bases: TGTGCCAGCAAAAGGGTGACAGGTACTCCCGAAGCTTTCTTT. Amino acids: CASKRVTGTPEAFF.

This chain connects TRBV5-4 to TRBJ1-6, with 9 bases that match TRBD1. The CDR3 is 14 residues long. J gave up 7 bases and V 4 bases, and 3 bases lay outside the gene matches. CDR1 is SGHNT, CDR2 YYREEE, per germline (reference sequence). The CDR3 here is CASSPDRGNSPLHF. Written as DNA, the CDR3 is TGTGCCAGCAGCCCGGACAGGGGAAATTCACCCCTCCACTTT. The whole variable domain, remainder taken from reference TRBV5-4 and TRBJ1-6, is ETGVTQSPTHLIKTRGQQVTLRCSSQSGHNTVSWYQQALGQGPQFIFQYYREEENGRGNFPPRFSGLQFPNYSSELNVNALELDDSALYLCASSPDRGNSPLHFGNGTRLTVT.

The chain joins TRBV27 to TRBJ2-1; 8 bases map to TRBD2. The V gene end was trimmed by 3 bases and the J gene end by 3 bases; junction bases not matched to a gene: 4. There are 15 residues in the CDR3. CDR1 and CDR2 (germline): MNHEY, SMNVEV (reference sequence). CDR3 sequence reads: CASSLSGGRYNEQFF. In DNA form, the CDR3 reads TGTGCCAGCAGTTTGAGCGGGGGCCGCTACAATGAGCAGTTCTTC.

The rearrangement joins TRBV6-8 to TRBJ1-5; a weak D match, TRBD1 (5 bases). Germline CDR1 reads MNHGY; CDR2 reads SAAAGT. V gave up 5 bases and J gave up 7 bases, with 12 bases separating them. This CDR3 has 13 amino acids. Written as DNA, the CDR3 is TGTGCCAGCAGTAGCCTGGGGGGGCAGCCCCAGCATTTT. Translating it yields CASSSLGGQPQHF.

The chain joins TRBV6-4 to TRBJ2-7; D might be TRBD1 (6 bases). Germline CDR1 MRHNA, CDR2 SNTAGT. V shed 0 bases and J shed 3 bases, with 12 bases lying between them. The CDR3 has 15 amino acids. CDR3 DNA sequence: TGTGCCAGCAGTGACTCGTACCAGGGGTTCTACGAGCAGTACGTC. Protein: CASSDSYQGFYEQYV.

This chain joins TRBV6-5 and TRBJ1-6; D is undetermined. This CDR3 has 12 residues. Germline assignment: CDR1 MNHEY and CDR2 SVGAGI. Trimming took 6 bases from V and 12 from J, leaving 12 bases between them. CDR3: CASRSGSQPLHF. The DNA of the CDR3 is TGTGCCAGCAGGAGCGGGAGCCAACCCCTCCACTTT.

The rearrangement uses TRBV19 and TRBJ1-6, with 8 bases that match TRBD1. The V and J ends lost 7 bases and 8 bases, in that order; junction bases with no gene match: 7. This CDR3 has 14 amino acids. Looked up from germline, CDR1 is LNHDA and CDR2 is SQIVND (reference sequence). The DNA for the CDR3 is TGTGCCAGTAATGACAGGGGAGGATATTCACCCCTCCACTTT. Translated, it gives CASNDRGGYSPLHF. The full variable domain, its missing parts supplied by reference TRBV19 and TRBJ1-6, is DGGITQSPKYLFRKEGQNVTLSCEQNLNHDAMYWYRQDPGQGLRLIYYSQIVNDFQKGDIAEGYSVSREKKESFPLTVTSAQKNPTAFYLCASNDRGGYSPLHFGNGTRLTVT.